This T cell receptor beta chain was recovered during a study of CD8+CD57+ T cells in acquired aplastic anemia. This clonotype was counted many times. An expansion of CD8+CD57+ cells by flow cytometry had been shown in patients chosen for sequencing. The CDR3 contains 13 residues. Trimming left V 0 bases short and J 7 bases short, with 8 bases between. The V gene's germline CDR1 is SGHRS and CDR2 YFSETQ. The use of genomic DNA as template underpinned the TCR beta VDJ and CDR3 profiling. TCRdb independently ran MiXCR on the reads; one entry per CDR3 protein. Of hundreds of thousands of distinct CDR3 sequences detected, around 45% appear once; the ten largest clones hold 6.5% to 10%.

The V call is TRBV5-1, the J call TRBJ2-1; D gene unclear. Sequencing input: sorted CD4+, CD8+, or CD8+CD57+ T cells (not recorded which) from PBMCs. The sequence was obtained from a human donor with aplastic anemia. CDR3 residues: CASSLAAVNEQFF. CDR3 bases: TGCGCCAGCAGCTTGGCTGCAGTTAATGAGCAGTTCTTC.